What follows are 9 T cell receptor beta chains derived from one specimen sequenced in a study of cytomegalovirus exposure and HLA in healthy donors. A multiplex PCR was run with 60 Vbeta primers and 13 Jbeta primers. Produced via immunoSEQ multiplex PCR; TCRdb's table is partial and in-frame only. The repertoire holds 200,000 or so clones, about 80% seen once, with around 2.2% in the top ten. Material: PBMCs. Source of these receptors: a woman aged 18-35 years in good health and CMV-seropositive.

This sequence joins TRBV11-2 and TRBJ1-4; D possibly corresponds to TRBD1 (5 bases). The CDR3 runs to 14 residues. The germline CDR1 and CDR2 sequences are SGHAT and FQNNGV. Trimming stripped 3 bases from V and 5 bases from J, with 10 bases between. The CDR3 DNA is TGTGCCAGCAGCTTGGTGGCAGGGAATGAAAAACTGTTTTTT. Translating it yields CASSLVAGNEKLFF.

The chain carries TRBV11-3 and TRBJ1-4; D is undetermined. CDR1 and CDR2 (germline): SGHNT, YENEEA. Trimming removed 1 base from V and 2 bases from J, with 11 bases in between. The CDR3 has 16 amino acids. CDR3 loop: CASSLGHVETNEKLFF. The CDR3 DNA is TGTGCCAGCAGCTTAGGACACGTCGAGACTAATGAAAAACTGTTTTTT.

CDR3 bases: TGTGCCAGCAGCGTAGGGGGGGGCGAGCAGTTCTTC. This translates into CASSVGGGEQFF. J is TRBJ2-1 and V is TRBV9; tentatively, D is TRBD2 (7 bases). V lost 0 bases to trimming and J lost 10 bases, with 8 bases between them. The CDR3 sequence is 12 residues long. CDR1 is SGDLS and CDR2 is YYNGEE in the germline V gene.

The gene calls are TRBV7-7 and TRBJ2-1; D may be TRBD2 (5 bases). The length of the CDR3 is 14 residues. Germline V gene lookup returns CDR1 SSHAT and CDR2 FNYEAQ (reference sequence). Trimming pared 5 bases from V and 6 bases from J, leaving 14 bases between. CDR3 loop: CASSPGSILNEQFF. For the CDR3, the DNA is TGTGCCAGCAGCCCGGGATCGATTCTCAATGAGCAGTTCTTC. Combining the CDR3 with reference TRBV7-7 and TRBJ2-1 gives the whole variable domain GAGVSQSPRYKVTKRGQDVTLRCDPISSHATLYWYQQALGQGPEFLTYFNYEAQPDKSGLPSDRFSAERPEGSISTLTIQRTEQRDSAMYRCASSPGSILNEQFFGPGTRLTVL.

The chain links TRBV7-9 to TRBJ2-7; weak D call: TRBD1 (6 bases). The CDR3 is 15 amino acids. V shed 5 bases and J shed 0 bases, with 14 bases lying between them. The V gene's germline CDR1 is SEHNR and CDR2 FQNEAQ (reference sequence). The CDR3 loop reads CASSGTRGYSYEQYF. The CDR3 bases are TGTGCCAGCAGCGGGACCAGGGGATACTCCTACGAGCAGTACTTC.

The chain carries TRBV19 and TRBJ2-2; 9 nucleotides match TRBD1. From germline, CDR1 is LNHDA and CDR2 SQIVND (reference sequence). The CDR3 is 15 amino acids. V gave up 4 bases and J gave up 7 bases; unmatched junction bases: 7. CDR3: CASSTGTGTGGELFF. Here the CDR3 DNA reads TGTGCCAGTAGTACAGGGACAGGGACGGGCGGGGAGCTGTTTTTT.

The chain is built from TRBV7-6 and TRBJ2-5; TRBD2 agrees at 12 bases. This CDR3 is 17 amino acids long. After removal of 3 bases from V and 6 bases from J, the junction contained 11 bases not matched to a gene. The germline V gene encodes CDR1 SGHVS and CDR2 FNYEAQ. CDR3 sequence reads: CASSFTSGGRFGKTQYF. In nucleotides, the CDR3 is TGTGCCAGCAGCTTCACTAGCGGGGGGCGATTCGGGAAGACCCAGTACTTC.

The rearrangement joins TRBV18 to TRBJ2-2; a weak D match, TRBD2 (6 bases). Trimming removed 1 base from V and 10 bases from J, with 13 bases in between. The CDR3 consists of 14 residues. The V gene's germline CDR1 is KGHSH and CDR2 LQKENI. The CDR3 sequence is CASSPRRGEEELFF. The DNA for the CDR3 is TGTGCCAGCTCACCACGTCGAGGGGAGGAGGAGCTGTTTTTT.

V and J are TRBV6-6 and TRBJ1-6; a possible D gene is TRBD1 (5 bases). This CDR3 comprises 14 residues. The germline V gene encodes CDR1 MNHNY and CDR2 SVGAGI (reference sequence). Trimming took 2 bases from V and 9 from J, leaving 11 bases between them. The CDR3 spells CASSYADRGSPLHF. The CDR3 nucleotides read TGTGCCAGCAGTTACGCAGACAGAGGTTCACCCCTCCACTTT.